What follows is one TCR beta chain and its context. This CDR3 spans 14 amino acids. The germline V gene encodes CDR1 LGHNT and CDR2 FRNRAP. Trimming left V 5 bases short and J 8 bases short, with 18 bases between. This entry belongs to a study of OX40 agonist ivuxolimab in advanced cancers. On the study more broadly: An agonistic anti-OX40 (CD134) antibody, ivuxolimab, was used to treat the patients. Three patients, one with hepatocellular carcinoma and two with cutaneous melanoma, responded partially.

Generated by immunoSEQ multiplex PCR, the TCRdb table keeps only in-frame clones and is missing some. The repertoire holds around 41,000 clones, over 80% seen once, with roughly 2.7% in the top ten. The sequences come from CD4+ or CD8+ T cells sorted from blood, collected in a trial of the OX40 agonist ivuxolimab. This clonotype was sampled from an adult with an advanced solid tumor such as melanoma, head and neck, liver or kidney cancer. The V call is TRBV12-5, the J call TRBJ1-2; the D gene is possibly TRBD1 (6 bases). DNA of the CDR3: TGTGCTAGTGGTGGATACAGGGAGGGTTGGGGCTACACCTTC. Translated, it gives CASGGYREGWGYTF. Full variable domain (outside the CDR3, taken from reference TRBV12-5 and TRBJ1-2): DARVTQTPRHKVTEMGQEVTMRCQPILGHNTVFWYRQTMMQGLELLAYFRNRAPLDDSGMPKDRFSAEMPDATLATLKIQPSEPRDSAVYFCASGGYREGWGYTFGSGTRLTVV.